This TCR beta chain was recovered during a study of T cells after yellow fever vaccination. TCRdb itself ran the 5' RACE reads through MiXCR, one entry per CDR3 protein. The data contain 300,000 to 400,000 distinct CDR3 sequences, around 3.9% of them singletons. This clonotype was counted ten times or more. The CDR3 covers 16 residues. Germline-derived CDR1 and CDR2 are SGHRS and YFSETQ. Trimming cost V 4 bases and J 4 bases; bases outside gene matches: 5. The chain uses TRBV5-1 and TRBJ2-1; the match to TRBD2 covers 13 bases. The source of this sequence is a man aged 18 to 29 who received the YFV17D yellow fever vaccine. The sequenced sample was PBMCs, obtained 5 days after the yellow fever booster vaccination. CDR3: CASSTGTSGAYNEQFF. The CDR3 DNA reads as TGCGCCAGCAGCACAGGGACTAGCGGGGCTTACAATGAGCAGTTCTTC.